This T cell receptor (beta chain) was captured by sequencing in a study of OX40 agonist ivuxolimab in advanced cancers. Study-wide context: Ivuxolimab, which targeted the costimulatory receptor OX40 (CD134), was an agonistic, fully human IgG2 monoclonal antibody. Among the roughly 52 dose-escalation patients, about 19 had hepatocellular carcinoma, around 15 melanoma, 9 renal cell carcinoma and 9 head and neck cancer. Prior anti-PD-1, anti-PD-L1 or anti-CTLA-4 therapy was permitted, and checkpoint inhibitors had been received by more than 35% of dose-escalation patients. Partial responses were achieved by three dose-escalation patients, of whom one had hepatocellular carcinoma and two had cutaneous melanoma. Intravenous ivuxolimab was administered to patients every 2 weeks at six dose levels: 0.01, 0.1, 0.3, 1.5, 3 and 10 mg/kg. In the dose-escalation cohort, roughly 80% of patients were male, and the mean age was around 60 years, with a range of about 20 to 79. The point of sequencing TCRbeta in the periphery was to test whether ivuxolimab changed TCR sequence diversity and drove clonal T-cell expansion. The paper reports the monotherapy dose-escalation portion (N ≈ 50 patients) of the phase I ivuxolimab trial. Here is what the overall study found, with its caveats: In the 0.1-3.0 mg/kg groups, partial responders had among the lowest normalized peripheral clonal expansion, particularly in CD8+ T cells. At doses from 0.1 to 3.0 mg/kg, clonal expansion was seen in both CD4+ and CD8+ blood T cells between baseline and week 6. Low levels of normalized T-cell clonal expansion were also seen in some nonresponding patients. On average, CD8+ T cells showed more expanded clones than CD4+ T cells after ivuxolimab. The antigen specificity of the peripheral T cells that underwent clonal expansion was not determined.

Patients with autoimmune disease history or receiving systemic immunosuppression were excluded from the trial. Peripheral blood for TCR sequencing was drawn from every dose cohort at baseline, at cycle 4 day 1 and at cycle 7 day 1. The samples were taken from a phase I, first-in-human, multicenter, open-label dose-escalation trial of ivuxolimab. The trial enrolled adults with locally advanced or metastatic head and neck squamous cell, hepatocellular, melanoma or renal cell carcinoma. Before TCR sequencing, CD4+ T cells and CD8+ T cells from peripheral blood were sorted into separate populations. The CDR3 numbers 16 residues from cysteine through phenylalanine. The DNA shown is the 48-base CDR3, in frame from base 1. The CDR1 and CDR2 encoded by the germline V gene are SGHTS and YDEGEE. V has 3 bases trimmed and J has 2 bases trimmed; junction bases matching no gene number 11. In the case of this clone: Its antigen is not yet known. No base quality values were provided; no much bigger clone lies one nucleotide off.

Genomic DNA was isolated from the sorted cells so that the TCRbeta CDR3 region could be sequenced. The immunoSEQ Assay was used for sequencing of TCRbeta CDR3 regions. In TCRdb, the immuneACCESS table is reduced to in-frame sequences with V and J assigned. These tables do not hold every clone; where another copy was compared, an unresolved V gene accounts for under half, and the others remain unexplained. Here the sample has approximately 77,000 clones; approximately 87% occur a single time. Approximately 7% of the sample rests with the top ten. The chain uses TRBV5-8 and TRBJ2-7; 7 middle bases align to TRBD2. This TCR was recovered from an adult with an advanced solid tumor such as melanoma, head and neck, liver or kidney cancer. The material sequenced was CD4+ or CD8+ T cells sorted from blood, taken in a trial of the OX40 agonist ivuxolimab. The sequence in DNA is TGTGCCAGCAGCTCCATGCGGGAGACAGAAACCTACGAGCAGTACTTC. This translates into CASSSMRETETYEQYF.